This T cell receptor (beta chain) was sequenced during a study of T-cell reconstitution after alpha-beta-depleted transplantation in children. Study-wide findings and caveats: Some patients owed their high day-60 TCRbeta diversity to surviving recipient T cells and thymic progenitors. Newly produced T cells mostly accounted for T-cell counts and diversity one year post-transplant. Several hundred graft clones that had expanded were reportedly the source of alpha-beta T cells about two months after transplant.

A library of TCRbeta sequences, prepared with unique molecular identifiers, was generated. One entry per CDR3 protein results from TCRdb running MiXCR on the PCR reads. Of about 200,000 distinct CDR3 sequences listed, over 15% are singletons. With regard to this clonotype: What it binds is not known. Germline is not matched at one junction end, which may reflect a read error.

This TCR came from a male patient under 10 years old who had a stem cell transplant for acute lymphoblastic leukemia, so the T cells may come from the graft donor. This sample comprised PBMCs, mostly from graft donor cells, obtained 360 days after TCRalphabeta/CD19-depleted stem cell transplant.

In DNA form, the CDR3 reads TGTGCCAGCAGCCAACGGGGTGGTAGGGACCCTGCTTTT. Its translation is CASSQRGGRDPAF. The V and J genes are TRBV3-1 and TRBJ1-5, with TRBD1 as a possible D gene (5 bases). The germline V gene encodes CDR1 LGHDT and CDR2 YNNKEL (reference sequence). The CDR3 runs to 13 residues.